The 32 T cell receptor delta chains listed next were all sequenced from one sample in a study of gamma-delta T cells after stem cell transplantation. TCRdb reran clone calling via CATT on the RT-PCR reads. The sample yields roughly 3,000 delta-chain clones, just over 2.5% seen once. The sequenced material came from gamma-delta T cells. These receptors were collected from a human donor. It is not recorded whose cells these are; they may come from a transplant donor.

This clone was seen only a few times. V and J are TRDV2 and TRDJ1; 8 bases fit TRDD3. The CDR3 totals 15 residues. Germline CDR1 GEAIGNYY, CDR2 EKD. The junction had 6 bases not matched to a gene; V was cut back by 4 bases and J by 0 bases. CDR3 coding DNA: TGTGCCTGTGAATCACTACTGGGGGACACCGATAAACTCATCTTT. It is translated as CACESLLGDTDKLIF.

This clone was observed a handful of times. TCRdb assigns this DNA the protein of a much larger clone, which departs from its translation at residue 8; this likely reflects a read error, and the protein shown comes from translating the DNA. CDR3 loop: CACDVLGGTEGHTDKLIF. The CDR3 bases are TGTGCCTGTGACGTACTGGGGGGTACGGAGGGGCACACCGATAAACTCATCTTT. J is TRDJ1 and V is TRDV2, with 8 bases identical to TRDD3. The CDR3 extends over 18 amino acids. V lost 3 bases to trimming and J lost 0 bases; unmatched junction nucleotides: 14. Germline CDR1 GEAIGNYY, CDR2 EKD.

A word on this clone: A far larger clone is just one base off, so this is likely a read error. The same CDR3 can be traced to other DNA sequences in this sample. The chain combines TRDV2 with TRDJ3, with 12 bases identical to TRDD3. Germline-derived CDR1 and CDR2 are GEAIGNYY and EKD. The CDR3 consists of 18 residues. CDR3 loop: CACDSTGGYSWDTRQMFF. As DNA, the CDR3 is TGTGCCTGTGACAGTACTGGGGGATACTCCTGGGACACTCGACAGATGTTTTTC.

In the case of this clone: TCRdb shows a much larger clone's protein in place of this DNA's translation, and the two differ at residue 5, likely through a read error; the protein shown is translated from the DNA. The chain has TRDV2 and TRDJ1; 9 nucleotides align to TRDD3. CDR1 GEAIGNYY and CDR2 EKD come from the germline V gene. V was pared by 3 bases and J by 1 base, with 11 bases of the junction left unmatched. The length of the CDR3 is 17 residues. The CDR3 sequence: CACDAVGDIRSTDKLIF. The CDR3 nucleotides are TGTGCCTGTGACGCAGTGGGGGATATAAGGTCCACCGATAAACTCATCTTT.

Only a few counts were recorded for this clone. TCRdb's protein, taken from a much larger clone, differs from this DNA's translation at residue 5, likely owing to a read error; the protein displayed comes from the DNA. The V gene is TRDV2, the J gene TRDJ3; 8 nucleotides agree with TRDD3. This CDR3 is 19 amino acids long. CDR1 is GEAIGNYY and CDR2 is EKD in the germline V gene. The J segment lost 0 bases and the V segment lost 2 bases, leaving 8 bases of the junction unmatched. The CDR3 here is CACDIVGDTSSWDTRQMFF. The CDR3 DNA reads TGTGCCTGTGACATCGTAGGGGATACTAGCTCCTGGGACACCCGACAGATGTTTTTC.

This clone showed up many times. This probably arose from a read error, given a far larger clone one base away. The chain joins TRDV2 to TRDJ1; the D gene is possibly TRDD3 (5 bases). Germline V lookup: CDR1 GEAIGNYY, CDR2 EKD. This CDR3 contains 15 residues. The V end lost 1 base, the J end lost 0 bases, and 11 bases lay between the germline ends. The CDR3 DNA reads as TGTGCCTGTGACACAGCGGGGACGTACACCGATAAACTCATCTTT. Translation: CACDTAGTYTDKLIF.

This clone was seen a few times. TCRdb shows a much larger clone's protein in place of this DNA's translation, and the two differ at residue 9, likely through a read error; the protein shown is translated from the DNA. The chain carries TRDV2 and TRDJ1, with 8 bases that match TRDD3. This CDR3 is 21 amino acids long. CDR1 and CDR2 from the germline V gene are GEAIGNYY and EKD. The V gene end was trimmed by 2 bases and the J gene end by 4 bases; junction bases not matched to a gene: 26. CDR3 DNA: TGTGCCTGTGACATGATACTGGGGGGTACGGGTCCACAACCAGGGAACGATAAACTCATCTTT. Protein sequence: CACDMILGGTGPQPGNDKLIF.

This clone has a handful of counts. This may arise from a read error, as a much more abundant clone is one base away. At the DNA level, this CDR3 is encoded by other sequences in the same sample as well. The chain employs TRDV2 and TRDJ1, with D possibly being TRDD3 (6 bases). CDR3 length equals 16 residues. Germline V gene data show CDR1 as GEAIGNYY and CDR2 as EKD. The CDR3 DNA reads TGTGCCTGTGACACCGTGGAGGCAACTGGGAAAGATAAGCTCATCTTT. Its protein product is CACDTVEATGKDKLIF.

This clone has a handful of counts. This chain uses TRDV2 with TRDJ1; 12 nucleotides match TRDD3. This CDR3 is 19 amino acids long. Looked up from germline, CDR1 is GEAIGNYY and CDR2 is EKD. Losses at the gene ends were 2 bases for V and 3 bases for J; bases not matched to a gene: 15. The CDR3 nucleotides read TGTGCCTGTGACAGTGTACTGGGGGATACACGTATCTATCCCGATAAACTCATCTTT. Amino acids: CACDSVLGDTRIYPDKLIF.

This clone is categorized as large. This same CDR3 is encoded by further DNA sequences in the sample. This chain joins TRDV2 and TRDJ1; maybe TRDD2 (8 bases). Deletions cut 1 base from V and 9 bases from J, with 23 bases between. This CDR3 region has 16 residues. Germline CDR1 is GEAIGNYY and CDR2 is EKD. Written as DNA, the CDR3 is TGTGCCTGTGACACGGTGGGGGACCTTCCTATGGGGGAACTCATCTTT. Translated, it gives CACDTVGDLPMGELIF.

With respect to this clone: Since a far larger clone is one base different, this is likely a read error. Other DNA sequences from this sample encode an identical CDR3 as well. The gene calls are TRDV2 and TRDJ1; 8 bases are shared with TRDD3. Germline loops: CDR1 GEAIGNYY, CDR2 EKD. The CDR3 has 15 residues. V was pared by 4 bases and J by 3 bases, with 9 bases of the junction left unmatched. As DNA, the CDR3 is TGTGCCTGTGATACACTGGGGGGAGAGCCCGATAAACTCATCTTT. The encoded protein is CACDTLGGEPDKLIF.

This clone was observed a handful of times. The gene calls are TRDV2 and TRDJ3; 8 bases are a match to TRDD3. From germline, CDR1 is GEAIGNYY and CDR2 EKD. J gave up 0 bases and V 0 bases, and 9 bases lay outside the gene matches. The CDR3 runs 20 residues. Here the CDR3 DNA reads TGTGCCTGTGACACCCTTACTGGGGGCTATAGCTCCTGGGACACCCGACAGATGTTTTTC. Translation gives CACDTLTGGYSSWDTRQMFF.

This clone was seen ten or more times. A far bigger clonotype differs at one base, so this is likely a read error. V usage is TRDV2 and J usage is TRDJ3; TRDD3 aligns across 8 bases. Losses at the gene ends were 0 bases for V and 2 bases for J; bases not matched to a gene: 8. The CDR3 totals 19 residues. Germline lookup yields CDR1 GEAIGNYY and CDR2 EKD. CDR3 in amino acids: CACDTVGDTSPWDTRQMFF. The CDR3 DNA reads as TGTGCCTGTGACACCGTAGGGGATACCAGCCCCTGGGACACCCGACAGATGTTTTTC.

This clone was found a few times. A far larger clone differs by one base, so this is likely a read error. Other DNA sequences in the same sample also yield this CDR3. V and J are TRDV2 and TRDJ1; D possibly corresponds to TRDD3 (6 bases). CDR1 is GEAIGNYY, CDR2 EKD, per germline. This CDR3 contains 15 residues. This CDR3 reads CACDTLSGGRDKLIF. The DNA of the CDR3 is TGTGCCTGTGACACCCTTAGTGGGGGGCGCGATAAGCTCATCTTT.

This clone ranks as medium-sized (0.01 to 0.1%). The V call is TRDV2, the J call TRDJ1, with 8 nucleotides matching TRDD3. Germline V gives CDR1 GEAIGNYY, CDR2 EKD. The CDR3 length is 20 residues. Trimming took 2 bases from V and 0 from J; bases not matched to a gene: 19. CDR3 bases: TGTGCCTGTGACAACTTGTCTGGGGGAACTCCCACGCCTAACACCGATAAACTCATCTTT. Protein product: CACDNLSGGTPTPNTDKLIF.

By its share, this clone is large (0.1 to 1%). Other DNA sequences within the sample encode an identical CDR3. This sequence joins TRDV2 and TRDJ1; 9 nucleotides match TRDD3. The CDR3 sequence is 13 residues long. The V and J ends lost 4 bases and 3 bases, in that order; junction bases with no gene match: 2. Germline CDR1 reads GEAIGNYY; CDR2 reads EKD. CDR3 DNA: TGTGCCTGTGAGGGGATACGGTCCGATAAACTCATCTTT. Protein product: CACEGIRSDKLIF.

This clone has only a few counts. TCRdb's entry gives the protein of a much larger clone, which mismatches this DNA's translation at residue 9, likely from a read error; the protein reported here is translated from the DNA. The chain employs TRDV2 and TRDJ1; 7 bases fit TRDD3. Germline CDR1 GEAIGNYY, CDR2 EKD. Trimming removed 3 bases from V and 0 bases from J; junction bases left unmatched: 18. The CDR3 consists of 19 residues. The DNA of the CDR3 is TGTGCCTGTGACCCGGTACTGGGGAATACACAGTTGTACACCGATAAACTCATCTTT. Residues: CACDPVLGNTQLYTDKLIF.

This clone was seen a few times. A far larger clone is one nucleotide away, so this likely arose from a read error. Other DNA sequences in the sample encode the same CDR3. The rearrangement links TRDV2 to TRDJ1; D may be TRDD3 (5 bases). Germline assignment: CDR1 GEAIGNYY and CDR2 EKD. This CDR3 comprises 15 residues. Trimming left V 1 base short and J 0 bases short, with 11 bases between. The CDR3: CACDTLLGDTDKLIF. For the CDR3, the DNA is TGTGCCTGTGACACGCTTCTGGGTGACACCGATAAACTCATCTTT.

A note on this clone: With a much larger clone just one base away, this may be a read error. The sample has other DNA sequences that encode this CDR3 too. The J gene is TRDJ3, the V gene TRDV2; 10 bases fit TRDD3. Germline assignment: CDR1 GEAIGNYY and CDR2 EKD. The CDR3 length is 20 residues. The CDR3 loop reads CACDTVVGDTHSWDTRQMFF. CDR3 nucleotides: TGTGCCTGCGACACTGTCGTGGGGGATACCCACTCCTGGGACACCCGACAGATGTTTTTC.

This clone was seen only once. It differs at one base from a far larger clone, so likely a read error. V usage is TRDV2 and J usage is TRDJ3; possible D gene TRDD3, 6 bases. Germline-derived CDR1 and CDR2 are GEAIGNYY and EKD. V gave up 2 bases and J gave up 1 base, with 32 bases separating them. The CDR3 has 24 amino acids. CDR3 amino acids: CACDIAPPGGETSSPSWDTRQMFF. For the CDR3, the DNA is TGTGCCTGTGACATAGCCCCGCCGGGGGGGGAAACGTCCTCACCTTCCTGGGACACCCGACAGATGTTTTTC.

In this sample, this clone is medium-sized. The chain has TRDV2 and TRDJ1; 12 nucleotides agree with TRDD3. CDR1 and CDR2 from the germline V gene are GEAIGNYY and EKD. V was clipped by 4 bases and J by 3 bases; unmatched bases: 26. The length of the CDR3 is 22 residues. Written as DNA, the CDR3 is TGTGCCTGTGATATGACGGCCTTCCGTAATACTGGGGGATACTCTCCGGCCGATAAACTCATCTTT. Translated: CACDMTAFRNTGGYSPADKLIF.

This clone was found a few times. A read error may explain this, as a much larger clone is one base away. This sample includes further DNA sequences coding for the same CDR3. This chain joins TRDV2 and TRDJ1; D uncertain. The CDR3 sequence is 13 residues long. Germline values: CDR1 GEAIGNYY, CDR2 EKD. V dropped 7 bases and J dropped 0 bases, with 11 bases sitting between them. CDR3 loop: CACDFLDTDKLIF. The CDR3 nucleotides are TGTGCCTGCGACTTTCTGGACACCGATAAACTCATCTTT.

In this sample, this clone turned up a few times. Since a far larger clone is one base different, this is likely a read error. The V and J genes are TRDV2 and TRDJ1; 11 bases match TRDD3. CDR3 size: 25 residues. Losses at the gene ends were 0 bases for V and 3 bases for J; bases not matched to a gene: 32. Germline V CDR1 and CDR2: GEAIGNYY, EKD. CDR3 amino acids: CACDTLNPPILGDKGPDRMADKLIF. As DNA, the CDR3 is TGTGCCTGTGACACCTTAAATCCTCCCATACTGGGGGATAAGGGACCAGACCGTATGGCCGATAAACTCATCTTT.

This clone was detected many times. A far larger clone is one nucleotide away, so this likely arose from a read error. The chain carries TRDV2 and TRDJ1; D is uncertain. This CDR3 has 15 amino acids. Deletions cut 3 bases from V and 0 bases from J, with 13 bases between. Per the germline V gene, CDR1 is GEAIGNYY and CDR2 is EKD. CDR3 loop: CACDALSGYTDKLIF. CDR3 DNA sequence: TGTGCCTGTGACGCCCTATCCGGTTACACCGATAAACTCATCTTT.

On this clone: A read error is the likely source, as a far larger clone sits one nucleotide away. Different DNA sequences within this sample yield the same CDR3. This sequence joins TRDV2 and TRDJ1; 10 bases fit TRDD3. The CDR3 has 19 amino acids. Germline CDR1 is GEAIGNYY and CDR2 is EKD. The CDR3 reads CACENLGDKRVQATDKLIF. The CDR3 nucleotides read TGTGCCTGTGAAAACCTGGGGGATAAGCGAGTGCAGGCCACCGATAAGCTCATCTTT.

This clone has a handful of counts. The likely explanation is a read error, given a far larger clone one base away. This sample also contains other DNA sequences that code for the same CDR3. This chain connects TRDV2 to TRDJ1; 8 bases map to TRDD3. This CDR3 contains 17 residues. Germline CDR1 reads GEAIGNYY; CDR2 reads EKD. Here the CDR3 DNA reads TGTGCCTGTGACACTCTGGGGGAAAACAAGTACACCGATAAACTCATCTTC. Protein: CACDTLGENKYTDKLIF.

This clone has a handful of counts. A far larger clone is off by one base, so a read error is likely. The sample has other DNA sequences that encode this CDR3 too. The CDR3: CACDTVSRRVTGGYTDKLIF. CDR3 DNA: TGTGCCTGTGACACGGTATCTCGGAGAGTTACTGGGGGGTACACCGATAAACTCATCTTT. The chain joins TRDV2 to TRDJ1, with 8 bases lining up with TRDD3. Trimming cost V 1 base and J 0 bases; bases outside gene matches: 18. Germline CDR1 reads GEAIGNYY; CDR2 reads EKD. CDR3 length: 20 amino acids.

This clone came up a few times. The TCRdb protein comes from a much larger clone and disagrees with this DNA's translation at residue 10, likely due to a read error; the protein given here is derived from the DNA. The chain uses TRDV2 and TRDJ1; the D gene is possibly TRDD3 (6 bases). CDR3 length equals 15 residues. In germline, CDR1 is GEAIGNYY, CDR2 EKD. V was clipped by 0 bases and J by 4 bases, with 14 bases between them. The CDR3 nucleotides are TGTGCCTGTGACACCCTTAGTGGGGGGAGCGATAAACTCATCTTT. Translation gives CACDTLSGGSDKLIF.

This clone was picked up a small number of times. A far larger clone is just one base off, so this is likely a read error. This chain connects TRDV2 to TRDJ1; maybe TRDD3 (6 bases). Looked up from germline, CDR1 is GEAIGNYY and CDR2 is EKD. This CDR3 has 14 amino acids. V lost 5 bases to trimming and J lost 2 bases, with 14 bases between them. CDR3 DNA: TGTGCCTGTGGCCTGACTGGGAGGACCGATAAACTCATCTTT. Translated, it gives CACGLTGRTDKLIF.

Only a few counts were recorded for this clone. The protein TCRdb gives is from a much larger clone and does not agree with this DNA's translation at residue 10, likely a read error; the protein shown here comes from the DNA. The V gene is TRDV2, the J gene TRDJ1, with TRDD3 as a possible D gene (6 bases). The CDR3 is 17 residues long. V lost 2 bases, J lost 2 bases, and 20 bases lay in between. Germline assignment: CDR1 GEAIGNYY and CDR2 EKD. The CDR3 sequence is CACDKVGAPLVTDKLIF. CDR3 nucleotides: TGTGCCTGTGACAAAGTGGGGGCTCCACTTGTGACCGATAAACTCATCTTT.

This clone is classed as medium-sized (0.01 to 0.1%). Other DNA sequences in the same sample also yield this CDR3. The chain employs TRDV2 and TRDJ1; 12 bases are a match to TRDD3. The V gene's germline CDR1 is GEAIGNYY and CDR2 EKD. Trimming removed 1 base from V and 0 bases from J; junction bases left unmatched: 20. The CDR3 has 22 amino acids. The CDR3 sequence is CACDTLLVTGGYSPLYTDKLIF. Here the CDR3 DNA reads TGTGCCTGTGACACACTCCTGGTGACTGGGGGATACTCCCCTTTGTACACCGATAAACTCATCTTT.

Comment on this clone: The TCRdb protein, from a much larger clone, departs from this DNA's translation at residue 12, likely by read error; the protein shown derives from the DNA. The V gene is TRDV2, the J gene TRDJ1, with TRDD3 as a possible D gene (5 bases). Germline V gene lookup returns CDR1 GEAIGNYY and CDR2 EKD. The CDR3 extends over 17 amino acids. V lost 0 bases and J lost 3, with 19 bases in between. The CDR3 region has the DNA TGTGCCTGTGACACCGTTGGGGTCGGATTATACGCCGATAAACTCATCTTT. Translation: CACDTVGVGLYADKLIF.